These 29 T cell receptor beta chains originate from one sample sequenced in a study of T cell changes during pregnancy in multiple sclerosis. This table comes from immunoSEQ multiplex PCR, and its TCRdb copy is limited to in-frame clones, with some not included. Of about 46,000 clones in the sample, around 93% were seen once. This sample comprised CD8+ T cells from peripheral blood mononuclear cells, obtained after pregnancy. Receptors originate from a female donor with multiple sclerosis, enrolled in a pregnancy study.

CDR3 residues: CASSQGQRTGELFF. In DNA, the CDR3 is TGCGCCAGCAGCCAAGGGCAGCGAACCGGGGAGCTGTTTTTT. This sequence joins TRBV4-3 and TRBJ2-2; the D is unclear. Germline assignment: CDR1 LGHNA and CDR2 YSLEER. This CDR3 is 14 amino acids long. Trimming left V 1 base short and J 5 bases short, with 8 bases between.

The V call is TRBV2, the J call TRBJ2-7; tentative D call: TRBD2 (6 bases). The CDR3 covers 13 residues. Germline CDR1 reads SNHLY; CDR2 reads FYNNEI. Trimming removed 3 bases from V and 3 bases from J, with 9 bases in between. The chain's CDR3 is CASSEEGNYEQYF. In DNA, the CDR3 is TGTGCCAGCAGTGAGGAGGGAAACTACGAGCAGTACTTC.

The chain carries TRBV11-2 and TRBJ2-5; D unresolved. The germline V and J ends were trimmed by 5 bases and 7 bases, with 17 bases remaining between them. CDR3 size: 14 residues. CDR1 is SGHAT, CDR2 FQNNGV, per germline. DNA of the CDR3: TGTGCCAGCAGCCGAGCGAGCAGAACGGGGACCCAGTACTTC. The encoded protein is CASSRASRTGTQYF.

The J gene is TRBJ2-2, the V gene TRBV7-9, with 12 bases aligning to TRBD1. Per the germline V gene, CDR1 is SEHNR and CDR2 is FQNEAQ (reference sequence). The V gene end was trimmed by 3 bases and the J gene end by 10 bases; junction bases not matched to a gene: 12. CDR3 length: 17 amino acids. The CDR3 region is CASSFRDRGPQTVELFF. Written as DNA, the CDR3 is TGTGCCAGCAGCTTCCGGGACAGGGGGCCGCAGACGGTGGAGCTGTTTTTT.

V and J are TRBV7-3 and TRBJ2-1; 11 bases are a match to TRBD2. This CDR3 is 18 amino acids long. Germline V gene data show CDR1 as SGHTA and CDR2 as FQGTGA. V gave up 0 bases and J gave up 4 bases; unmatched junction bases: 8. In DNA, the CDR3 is TGTGCCAGCAGCTTAACGGCGGGACTAGCGGACCCGTACAATGAGCAGTTCTTC. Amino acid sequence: CASSLTAGLADPYNEQFF.

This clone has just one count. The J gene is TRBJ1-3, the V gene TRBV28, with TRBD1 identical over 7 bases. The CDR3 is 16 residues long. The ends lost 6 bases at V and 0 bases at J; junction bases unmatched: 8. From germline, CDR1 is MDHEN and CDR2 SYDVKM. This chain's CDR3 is CASSRRQGHSGNTIYF. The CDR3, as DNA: TGTGCCAGCAGCCGTCGACAGGGACACTCTGGAAACACCATATATTTT.

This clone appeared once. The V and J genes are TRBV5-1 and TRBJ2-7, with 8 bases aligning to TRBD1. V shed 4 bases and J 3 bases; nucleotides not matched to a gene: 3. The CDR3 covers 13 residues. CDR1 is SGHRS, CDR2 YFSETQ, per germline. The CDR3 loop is CASSPTGDYEQYF. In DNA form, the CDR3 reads TGCGCCAGCAGCCCGACAGGGGACTACGAGCAGTACTTC.

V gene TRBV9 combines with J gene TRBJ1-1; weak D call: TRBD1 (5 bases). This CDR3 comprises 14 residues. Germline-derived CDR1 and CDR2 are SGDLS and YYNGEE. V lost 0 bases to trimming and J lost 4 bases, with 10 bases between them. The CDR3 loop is CASSVVAGGTEAFF. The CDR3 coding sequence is TGTGCCAGCAGCGTAGTAGCGGGGGGCACTGAAGCTTTCTTT.

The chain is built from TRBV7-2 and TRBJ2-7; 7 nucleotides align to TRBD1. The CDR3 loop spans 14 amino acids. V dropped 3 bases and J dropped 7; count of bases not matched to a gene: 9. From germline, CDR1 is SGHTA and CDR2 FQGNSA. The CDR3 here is CASSFRQGPREQYF. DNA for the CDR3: TGTGCCAGCAGCTTCCGACAGGGACCGCGGGAGCAGTACTTC. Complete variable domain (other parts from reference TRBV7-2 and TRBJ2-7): GAGVSQSPSNKVTEKGKDVELRCDPISGHTALYWYRQSLGQGLEFLIYFQGNSAPDKSGLPSDRFSAERTGGSVSTLTIQRTQQEDSAVYLCASSFRQGPREQYFGPGTRLTVT.

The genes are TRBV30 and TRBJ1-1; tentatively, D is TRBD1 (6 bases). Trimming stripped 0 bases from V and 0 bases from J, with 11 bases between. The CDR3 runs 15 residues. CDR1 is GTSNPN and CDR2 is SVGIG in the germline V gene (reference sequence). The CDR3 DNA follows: TGTGCCTGGAGTGTAGGGACAACTATGAACACTGAAGCTTTCTTT. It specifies CAWSVGTTMNTEAFF.

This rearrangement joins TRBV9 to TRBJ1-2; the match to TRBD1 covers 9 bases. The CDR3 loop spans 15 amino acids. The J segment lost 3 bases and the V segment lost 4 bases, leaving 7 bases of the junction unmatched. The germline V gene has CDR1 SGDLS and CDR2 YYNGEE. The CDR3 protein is CASSPWTGVDYGYTF. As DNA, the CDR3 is TGTGCCAGCAGCCCCTGGACAGGGGTGGACTATGGCTACACCTTC.

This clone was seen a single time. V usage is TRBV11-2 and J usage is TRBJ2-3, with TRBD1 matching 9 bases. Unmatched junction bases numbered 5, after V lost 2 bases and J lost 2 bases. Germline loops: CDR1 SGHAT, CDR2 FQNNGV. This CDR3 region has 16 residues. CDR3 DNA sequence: TGTGCCAGCAGCTTACCTACAGGGGGCCACACAGATACGCAGTATTTT. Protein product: CASSLPTGGHTDTQYF.

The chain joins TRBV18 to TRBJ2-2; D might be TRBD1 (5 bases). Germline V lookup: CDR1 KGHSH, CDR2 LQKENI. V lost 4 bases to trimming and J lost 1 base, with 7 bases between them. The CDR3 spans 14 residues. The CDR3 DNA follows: TGTGCCAGCTCACGAGGACAGAACACCGGGGAGCTGTTTTTT. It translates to CASSRGQNTGELFF.

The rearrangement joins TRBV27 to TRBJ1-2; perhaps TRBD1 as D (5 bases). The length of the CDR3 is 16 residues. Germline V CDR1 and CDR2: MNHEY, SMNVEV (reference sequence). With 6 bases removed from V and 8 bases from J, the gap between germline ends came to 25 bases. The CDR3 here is CASSPFSGGGLEGYTF. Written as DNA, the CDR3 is TGTGCCAGCAGCCCTTTCTCCGGGGGGGGTCTAGAAGGCTACACCTTC.

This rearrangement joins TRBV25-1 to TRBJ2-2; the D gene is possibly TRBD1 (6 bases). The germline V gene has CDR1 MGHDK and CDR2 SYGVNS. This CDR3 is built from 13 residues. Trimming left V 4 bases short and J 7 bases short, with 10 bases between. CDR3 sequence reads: CASSGTGNGELFF. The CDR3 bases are TGTGCCAGCAGTGGTACAGGGAACGGGGAGCTGTTTTTT.

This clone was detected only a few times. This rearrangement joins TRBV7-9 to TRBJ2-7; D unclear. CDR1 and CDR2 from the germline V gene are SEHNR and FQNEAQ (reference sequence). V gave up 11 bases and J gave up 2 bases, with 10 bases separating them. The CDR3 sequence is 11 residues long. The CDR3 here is CACPRPYEQYF. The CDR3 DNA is TGTGCCTGTCCGCGCCCCTACGAGCAGTACTTC.

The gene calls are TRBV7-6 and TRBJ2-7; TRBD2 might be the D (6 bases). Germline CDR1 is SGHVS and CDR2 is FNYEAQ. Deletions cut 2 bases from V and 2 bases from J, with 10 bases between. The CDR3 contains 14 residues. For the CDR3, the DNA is TGTGCCAGCAGCTTAATAGGGGAGGCCTACGAGCAGTACTTC. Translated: CASSLIGEAYEQYF.

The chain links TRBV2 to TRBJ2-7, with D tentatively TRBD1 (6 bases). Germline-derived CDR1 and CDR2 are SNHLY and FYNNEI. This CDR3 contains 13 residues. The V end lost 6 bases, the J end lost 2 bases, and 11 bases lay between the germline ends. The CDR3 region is CASRWTAPYEQYF. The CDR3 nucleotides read TGTGCCAGCAGGTGGACAGCCCCCTACGAGCAGTACTTC. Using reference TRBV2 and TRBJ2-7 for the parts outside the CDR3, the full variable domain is EPEVTQTPSHQVTQMGQEVILRCVPISNHLYFYWYRQILGQKVEFLVSFYNNEISEKSEIFDDQFSVERPDGSNFTLKIRSTKLEDSAMYFCASRWTAPYEQYFGPGTRLTVT.

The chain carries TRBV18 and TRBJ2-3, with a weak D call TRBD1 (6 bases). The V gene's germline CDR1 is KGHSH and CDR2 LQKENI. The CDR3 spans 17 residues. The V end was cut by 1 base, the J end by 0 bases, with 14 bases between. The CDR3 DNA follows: TGTGCCAGCTCACCACGGGACACATCTTCTAGCACAGATACGCAGTATTTT. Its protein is CASSPRDTSSSTDTQYF.

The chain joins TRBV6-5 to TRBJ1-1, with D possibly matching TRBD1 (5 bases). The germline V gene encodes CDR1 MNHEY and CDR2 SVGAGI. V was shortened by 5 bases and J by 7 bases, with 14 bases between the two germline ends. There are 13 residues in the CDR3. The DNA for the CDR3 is TGTGCCAGCAGTCCCACGGGGGGTCTTGAAGCTTTCTTT. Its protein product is CASSPTGGLEAFF.

CDR3: CASSSGTGNTEAFF. The CDR3 bases are TGTGCCAGCAGCTCTGGGACAGGGAACACTGAAGCTTTCTTT. The rearrangement joins TRBV7-9 to TRBJ1-1; 8 positions match TRBD1. This CDR3 has 14 residues. CDR1 and CDR2 from the germline V gene are SEHNR and FQNEAQ (reference sequence). V gave up 4 bases and J gave up 1 base; unmatched junction bases: 2.

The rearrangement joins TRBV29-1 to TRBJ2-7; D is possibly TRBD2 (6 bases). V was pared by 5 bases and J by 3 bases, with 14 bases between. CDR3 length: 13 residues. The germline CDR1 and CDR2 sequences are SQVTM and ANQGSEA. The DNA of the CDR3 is TGCAGCGTTCAAACCGGGGAGGACTACGAGCAGTACTTC. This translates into CSVQTGEDYEQYF.

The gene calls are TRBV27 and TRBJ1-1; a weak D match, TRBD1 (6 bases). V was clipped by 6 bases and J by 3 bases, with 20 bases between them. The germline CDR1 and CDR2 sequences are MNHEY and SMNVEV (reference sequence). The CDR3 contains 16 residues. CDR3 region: CASSWRTDRFDTEAFF. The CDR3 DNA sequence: TGTGCCAGCAGCTGGAGGACAGACAGGTTCGACACTGAAGCTTTCTTT.

The CDR3: CASSQTLARYTDTQYF. The CDR3 coding sequence is TGTGCCAGCAGTCAAACGCTGGCCCGATACACAGATACGCAGTATTTT. This chain connects TRBV27 to TRBJ2-3, with D unresolved. The CDR3 is 16 amino acids. Looked up from germline, CDR1 is MNHEY and CDR2 is SMNVEV (reference sequence). Trimming took 5 bases from V and 2 from J, leaving 17 bases between them.

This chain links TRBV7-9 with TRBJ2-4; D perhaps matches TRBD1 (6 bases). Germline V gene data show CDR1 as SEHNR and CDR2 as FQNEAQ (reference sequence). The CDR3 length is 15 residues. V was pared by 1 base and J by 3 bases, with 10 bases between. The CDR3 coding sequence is TGTGCCAGCAGCTTAGAAGCAGGGGACAAAAACATTCAGTACTTC. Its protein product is CASSLEAGDKNIQYF.

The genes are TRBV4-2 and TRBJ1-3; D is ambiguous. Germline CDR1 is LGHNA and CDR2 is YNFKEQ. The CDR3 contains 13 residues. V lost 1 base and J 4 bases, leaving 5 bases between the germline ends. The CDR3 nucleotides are TGTGCCAGCAGCCAAGGGCGGGGAAACACCATATATTTT. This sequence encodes CASSQGRGNTIYF.

CDR3 protein: CASSLGATLGVSGANVLTF. In nucleotides, the CDR3 is TGTGCCAGCAGCTTAGGGGCAACCTTGGGAGTCTCTGGGGCCAACGTCCTGACTTTC. V usage is TRBV11-3 and J usage is TRBJ2-6; tentatively, D is TRBD2 (5 bases). V was pared by 1 base and J by 0 bases, with 16 bases between. Germline V gives CDR1 SGHNT, CDR2 YENEEA. The CDR3 has 19 residues.

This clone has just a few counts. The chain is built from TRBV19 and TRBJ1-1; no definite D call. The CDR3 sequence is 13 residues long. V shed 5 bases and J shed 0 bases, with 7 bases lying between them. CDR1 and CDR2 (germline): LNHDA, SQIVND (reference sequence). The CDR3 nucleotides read TGTGCCAGTAGTCCGGGAATGAACACTGAAGCTTTCTTT. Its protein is CASSPGMNTEAFF.

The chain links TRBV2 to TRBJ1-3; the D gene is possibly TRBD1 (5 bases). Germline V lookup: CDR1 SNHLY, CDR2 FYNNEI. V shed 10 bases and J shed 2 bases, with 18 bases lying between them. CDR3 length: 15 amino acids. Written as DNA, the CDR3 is TGTGCCACCCTGGGGGGGATGGAGGCTGGAAACACCATATATTTT. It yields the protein CATLGGMEAGNTIYF.